This TCR beta chain was sequenced for a study of blood T cell repertoires in COVID-19 (TCRdb year 2020). For the study in its entirety: The collaborator samples originated in the United States, Italy and Spain and spanned the acute and convalescent phases of COVID-19. The prospective study material was composed of cDNA or gDNA derived from T cells, B-cell-depleted T cells, or PBMCs. The dataset comprised deeply sampled blood TCRbeta repertoires from subjects exposed to, actively infected with, or recovered from COVID-19. The repertoires were released in a freely available public database intended as a resource for research on the immune response to SARS-CoV-2. Samples were obtained from the ongoing ImmuneRACE study (first 160 participants) and from about 1,300 subjects provided by 6 global collaborators. A de-identified subject ID, COVID-19 status, age in years and sex were almost always included in the sample metadata. Where available, HLA class I and class II types were obtained from metadata supplied by the sample provider rather than from assay-based typing. Paper-wide results and their limitations: How much clinical and demographic metadata was included differed by source and by participant, and the metadata was provided uncurated.

Each collaborating institution followed its own protocols to collect whole blood in K2EDTA tubes. For TCRbeta analysis, collaborators shipped samples in one of three forms: frozen whole blood, isolated PBMCs, or DNA extracted from either of those sample types. TCRbeta CDR3 regions were amplified from genomic DNA using the immunoSEQ Assay, a bias-controlled multiplex PCR. Processing in the source paper ran as follows. Nucleated cell counts per sample were estimated from amplification of reference gene primers within the assay. Sequence reads were collapsed and filtered to measure the absolute abundance of every unique TCRbeta CDR3 rearrangement. For each sample, productive Simpson clonality was calculated by taking the square root of Simpson's diversity index across productive rearrangements. TCRdb stores this immuneACCESS table with in-frame sequences only. Part of the clones is absent; in the studies checked, under half of the shortfall reflects unresolved V genes, and no reason is known for the rest. From that table come the V and J calls and clone size; the DNA was used to work out D and trimming. This sample is represented by under 150,000 clones; approximately 88% of them were singletons. 1.4% of the sample belongs to the ten largest clones.

Concerning this clone: No cognate antigen has been identified for it. No much larger clone exists at a distance of one base, and base qualities are not known.

CDR3 length: 13 amino acids, cysteine to phenylalanine. CDR3 DNA is the only sequence kept; it has 39 bases, read in frame from the first base. The germline V and J ends show losses of 7 bases and 8 bases respectively, and no gene match explains 9 bases of the junction. The sequencing sample was made of peripheral blood. The sequence links TRBV12-3 or TRBV12-4 to TRBJ1-2, and 8 junction bases match TRBD1. The clonotype comes from a man in his 60s with acute or convalescent COVID-19. The sequence in DNA is TGTGCCAGCACCCGGACAGGGCGCGGGGGCTACACCTTC. Its protein is CASTRTGRGGYTF.